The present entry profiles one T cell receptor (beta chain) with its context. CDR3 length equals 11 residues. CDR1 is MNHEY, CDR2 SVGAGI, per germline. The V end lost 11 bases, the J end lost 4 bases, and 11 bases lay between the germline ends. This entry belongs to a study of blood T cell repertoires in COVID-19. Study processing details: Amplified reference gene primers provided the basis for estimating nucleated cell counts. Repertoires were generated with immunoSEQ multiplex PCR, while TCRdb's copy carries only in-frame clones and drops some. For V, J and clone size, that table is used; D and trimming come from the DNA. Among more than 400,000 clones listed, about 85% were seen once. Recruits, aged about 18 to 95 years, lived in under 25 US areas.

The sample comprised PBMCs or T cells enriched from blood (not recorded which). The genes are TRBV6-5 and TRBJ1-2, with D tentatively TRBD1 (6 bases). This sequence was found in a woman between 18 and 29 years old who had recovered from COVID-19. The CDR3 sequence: CAATGFYGYTF. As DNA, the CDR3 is TGTGCCGCGACAGGATTCTATGGCTACACCTTC.